This T cell receptor (beta chain) stems from a study of T-cell memory formation after mild COVID-19. After 5'RACE with constant-segment primers, TCR alpha and TCR beta cDNA libraries carrying sample barcodes and UMIs were obtained. MiXCR, applied by TCRdb to the 5' RACE reads, yields one record per CDR3 protein. This table has 300,000 or so distinct CDR3 sequences, about 17% appearing once. The germline CDR1 and CDR2 sequences are SGHTA and FQGNSA. The CDR3 is made up of 12 amino acids. The germline V and J ends were trimmed by 6 bases and 10 bases, with 10 bases remaining between them. Study observations and caveats: Among CD4+ contracting clones, most were CM and EM, and CD8+ ones EMRA.

This clonotype was seen a few times. Its antigen is still unknown. The gene calls are TRBV7-2 and TRBJ1-6; D possibly corresponds to TRBD1 (5 bases). This TCR was sampled from a man younger than 35 who had mild COVID-19 (a few samples of this study predate the infection). Cell type and time point are not known. The material sequenced was PBMCs or a T cell subset sorted from them (not recorded which). CDR3 DNA: TGTGCCAGCAGACACCAGGGCTCACCCCTCCACTTT. Amino acids: CASRHQGSPLHF.